This T cell receptor (beta chain) was sequenced in a study of cytomegalovirus exposure and HLA in healthy donors. Germline assignment: CDR1 SQVTM and CDR2 ANQGSEA. V dropped 8 bases and J dropped 0 bases, with 15 bases sitting between them. This CDR3 has 14 residues. Sequencing used immunoSEQ multiplex PCR; TCRdb keeps in-frame clones, though not all of them. Among 100,000 to 150,000 clones, around 94% were seen once, and the ten largest hold less than 1.5%. The chain employs TRBV29-1 and TRBJ2-3; D gene unclear. The TCR originated in a young woman in good health and CMV-seronegative. Specimen: PBMCs. CDR3 region: CSLNRVTSTDTQYF. The CDR3 nucleotides read TGCAGCCTGAACCGCGTTACCAGCACAGATACGCAGTATTTT.